The clone carrying this T cell receptor (beta chain) was observed a few times. The data were taken from a study of CD8+ T cells in alopecia areata. Study summary: Tofacitinib therapy took 6 to 18 months; 6 months off drug came after.

Those with alopecia areata gave lesional scalp punch biopsies and peripheral blood. The junction had 7 bases not matched to a gene; V was cut back by 7 bases and J by 7 bases. The CDR3 covers 12 residues. CDR1 and CDR2 from the germline V gene are SQVTM and ANQGSEA. Following RNA extraction, reverse transcription yielded cDNA that acted as the sequencing template. Profiled with immunoSEQ multiplex PCR; TCRdb holds only in-frame clones, not every one. The sample lists fewer than 150,000 clones, 35% to 40% occurring once. This sequence originates from a human donor with alopecia areata. The chain couples TRBV29-1 to TRBJ1-3; TRBD1 matches 7 bases. The sample comprised CD4+ T cells sorted from blood. The CDR3 coding sequence is TGCAGCGCCATGACAGGGAGGAACACCATATATTTT. Its protein product is CSAMTGRNTIYF.